Listed below are T cell receptor beta chains from one sample, sequenced in a study of T cells in Graves' hyperthyroidism and ophthalmopathy. TCRdb re-derived calls from the multiplex PCR reads in MiXCR, one entry per CDR3 protein. The sample contains about 600,000 distinct CDR3 sequences, about a sixth of which appear only once. Specimen: blood. These receptors were obtained from a woman aged 40 to 55 with Graves' ophthalmopathy. The CDR3 runs from the conserved cysteine through the conserved F or W. Fields, in order: J gene, clone size, V gene, D gene, CDR3 protein, CDR3 DNA. D genes are given only for firm matches. Part of the rows lack a size; the others show once, few, many or a class for expanded clones.

TRBJ2-1,many,TRBV20-1,TRBD2,CSAGSGTRDNEQFF,TGCAGTGCTGGGAGCGGGACGAGGGACAATGAGCAGTTCTTC
TRBJ2-2,few,TRBV2,TRBD2,CASNGGSYTGELFF,TGTGCCAGCAATGGCGGGAGTTACACCGGGGAGCTGTTTTTT
TRBJ1-6,few,TRBV5-1,TRBD1,CASSLDSGGSNSPLHF,TGCGCCAGCAGCTTGGACTCAGGGGGTTCTAATTCACCCCTCCACTTT
TRBJ1-2,many,TRBV5-1,TRBD1,CASRFDRDYGYTF,TGCGCCAGCAGATTCGACAGGGACTATGGCTACACCTTC
TRBJ1-1,many,TRBV11-2,NA,CASSSLERNTEAFF,TGTGCCAGCAGCTCGTTGGAACGGAACACTGAAGCTTTCTTT
TRBJ2-7,many,TRBV11-2,TRBD2,CASSLVSGRAGGEQYF,TGTGCCAGCAGCTTGGTTAGCGGGAGGGCCGGGGGCGAGCAGTACTTC
TRBJ1-1,many,TRBV6-4,TRBD1,CASSERLDREVGNTEAFF,TGTGCCAGCAGTGAAAGATTGGACAGGGAGGTAGGAAACACTGAAGCTTTCTTT
TRBJ2-7,few,TRBV7-9,NA,CASSRSKGTTYEQYF,TGTGCCAGCAGCCGATCCAAAGGGACGACCTACGAGCAGTACTTC
TRBJ1-5,few,TRBV5-1,TRBD1,CASSLEGAQNQPQHF,TGCGCCAGCAGCTTGGAGGGGGCGCAGAATCAGCCCCAGCATTTT
TRBJ2-1,NA,TRBV7-4,TRBD2,CASSSSPGLAGGRNEQFF,TGTGCCAGCAGCTCTTCACCGGGACTAGCGGGCGGGAGGAATGAGCAGTTCTTC
TRBJ2-1,many,TRBV2,NA,CASSVLTAGNYNEQFF,TGTGCCAGCAGTGTCCTAACAGCGGGTAACTACAATGAGCAGTTCTTC
TRBJ2-1,few,TRBV7-9,TRBD2,CASSFPGLADGDEQFF,TGTGCCAGCAGCTTCCCGGGACTAGCGGACGGGGATGAGCAGTTCTTC
TRBJ1-5,few,TRBV28,NA,CASSLFPGLQPQHF,TGTGCCAGCAGTTTATTCCCGGGCCTCCAGCCCCAGCATTTT
TRBJ2-5,few,TRBV5-5,TRBD2,CASSSTSGRARETQYF,TGTGCCAGCAGCTCAACTAGCGGGAGGGCCCGGGAGACCCAGTACTTC
TRBJ2-7,NA,TRBV6-1,NA,CASRMDKVNYEQYF,TGTGCCAGCAGGATGGACAAAGTGAACTACGAGCAGTACTTC
TRBJ2-7,many,TRBV11-2,NA,CASSLGASVWYEQYF,TGTGCCAGCAGCTTGGGGGCTAGCGTCTGGTACGAGCAGTACTTC
TRBJ2-3,many,TRBV5-4,NA,CASSVGGPTDTQYF,TGTGCCAGCAGCGTCGGGGGCCCGACAGATACGCAGTATTTT
TRBJ2-2,few,TRBV12-3/TRBV12-4,TRBD1,CASTLDRVDTGELFF,TGTGCCAGCACCCTGGACAGGGTGGACACCGGGGAGCTGTTTTTT
TRBJ1-1,NA,TRBV20-1,TRBD1,CSARDSIDRATEAFF,TGCAGTGCTAGAGATTCTATCGACAGGGCCACTGAAGCTTTCTTT
TRBJ2-1,many,TRBV10-3,TRBD2,CAISGTSGQSDEQFF,TGTGCCATCAGTGGGACTAGCGGACAGAGCGATGAGCAGTTCTTC
TRBJ2-3,many,TRBV2,NA,CASGEGGVDTQYF,TGTGCCAGCGGAGAAGGGGGGGTGGATACGCAGTATTTT
TRBJ2-7,few,TRBV10-2,NA,CASSESKGASSTKQYF,TGCGCCAGCAGTGAGTCGAAAGGGGCTTCCTCTACGAAACAGTACTTC
TRBJ2-3,NA,TRBV11-1,NA,CASSEGGYTDTQYF,TGTGCCAGCTCAGAGGGGGGATACACAGATACGCAGTATTTT